A single sample is the source of the 21 T cell receptor beta chains below, sequenced in a study of blood T cell repertoires in COVID-19 (dated by TCRdb to about 2020). The library was generated by the immunoSEQ multiplex PCR assay. What TCRdb holds here is the immuneACCESS table cut down to in-frame rearrangements. Part of the clones is not present; checked against another copy, under half of the missing clones reflect an unresolved V gene, and the others are unexplained. Within this sample are 90,000 to 150,000 clones, with around 89% of them counted one time only. The top ten hold under 20% of the sample. The sequencing input was peripheral blood. These receptors were taken from a human donor with acute or convalescent COVID-19. The donor label of this sample is uncertain.

This rearrangement joins TRBV2 to TRBJ2-5; no clear D. CDR1 is SNHLY and CDR2 is FYNNEI in the germline V gene. The CDR3 has 12 amino acids. Trimming cost V 6 bases and J 5 bases, with 10 bases left between them. The CDR3 loop is CASSPVRETQYF. As DNA, the CDR3 is TGTGCCAGCAGCCCGGTACGGGAGACCCAGTACTTC.

The table lists this clone with a count of one. The chain employs TRBV2 and TRBJ1-6; D is unclear. The CDR3 extends over 13 amino acids. Trimming cost V 6 bases and J 3 bases, with 6 bases left between them. The germline gives CDR1 SNHLY, CDR2 FYNNEI. The CDR3 here is CASREGYNSPLHF. The CDR3 nucleotides read TGTGCCAGCAGGGAGGGCTATAATTCACCCCTCCACTTT.

The V call is TRBV3-1 (or the pseudogene TRBV3-2), the J call TRBJ1-4; D is ambiguous. Trimming cost V 4 bases and J 8 bases, with 8 bases left between them. The CDR3 extends over 12 amino acids. Germline V CDR1 and CDR2: LGHDT, YNNKEL (reference sequence). CDR3 in amino acids: CASSLGHEKLFF. The CDR3 coding sequence is TGTGCCAGCAGCCTGGGCCACGAAAAACTGTTTTTT.

The rearrangement uses TRBV3-1 (or the pseudogene TRBV3-2) and TRBJ1-1, with 9 bases identical to TRBD1. CDR3 length: 14 amino acids. The junction had 7 bases not matched to a gene; V was cut back by 4 bases and J by 7 bases. The germline V gene has CDR1 LGHDT and CDR2 YNNKEL (reference sequence). The CDR3 region has the DNA TGTGCCAGCAGCCCAAAGACAGGGGGATTTGAAGCTTTCTTT. The encoded protein is CASSPKTGGFEAFF.

This clone was seen a single time. An end of the junction does not agree with germline; a read error may underlie this. The chain links TRBV6-2 or TRBV6-3 to TRBJ2-7, with 7 positions matching TRBD2. The CDR3 sequence is 13 residues long. The germline V gene has CDR1 MNHEY and CDR2 SVGEGT. The CDR3 reads CASSSQIFGRANF. CDR3 nucleotides: TGTGCCAGCAGTTCCCAAATCTTTGGGAGGGCAAACTTC.

The V gene is TRBV4-2, the J gene TRBJ1-2; D is unclear. The CDR3 covers 17 residues. Trimming took off 5 bases at V and 0 bases at J, with 19 bases between the two ends. From germline, CDR1 is LGHNA and CDR2 YNFKEQ. The CDR3 bases are TGTGCCAGCAGCGTATTTGGCATGGGAGGAACTAACTATGGCTACACCTTC. This translates into CASSVFGMGGTNYGYTF.

This chain uses TRBV11-1 with TRBJ2-7, with a weak D call TRBD2 (5 bases). V lost 0 bases, J lost 7 bases, and 10 bases lay in between. This CDR3 region has 13 residues. CDR1 and CDR2 (germline): SGHAT, FQDESV (reference sequence). The CDR3, as DNA: TGTGCCAGCAGCTTAGCGATGAGGGAGGAGCAGTACTTC. Translation gives CASSLAMREEQYF.

The V call is TRBV7-9, the J call TRBJ2-2, with D perhaps TRBD1 (6 bases). The V gene's germline CDR1 is SEHNR and CDR2 FQNEAQ (reference sequence). CDR3 length equals 13 residues. Trimming removed 4 bases at V and 6 bases at J, with 9 bases between. CDR3 nucleotides: TGTGCCAGCAGCTCCGGACAGCCCGGGGAGCTGTTTTTT. It codes for CASSSGQPGELFF.

V and J are TRBV28 and TRBJ2-3, with TRBD2 matching over 8 bases. V trimming: 5 bases; J trimming: 1 base; junction bases outside the gene matches: 8. Per the germline V gene, CDR1 is MDHEN and CDR2 is SYDVKM. The CDR3 is 16 amino acids. The CDR3 bases are TGTGCCAGCAGTGACGTTAGCGGGGTTGGCACAGATACGCAGTATTTT. Protein sequence: CASSDVSGVGTDTQYF.

V usage is TRBV25-1 and J usage is TRBJ2-7; 8 bases align to TRBD1. With 6 bases clipped from V and 6 bases from J, the junction kept 13 bases outside the gene matches. Germline assignment: CDR1 MGHDK and CDR2 SYGVNS. This CDR3 region has 15 residues. In DNA, the CDR3 is TGTGCCAGCAGGAGGGACGGACAGGGAATTGGCGAGCAGTACTTC. It is translated as CASRRDGQGIGEQYF.

J is TRBJ2-7 and V is TRBV11-2, with D possibly TRBD2 on 5 matching bases. The CDR3 length is 18 residues. The ends were cut back, 4 bases at V and 1 base at J, with 23 bases in the middle. Germline assignment: CDR1 SGHAT and CDR2 FQNNGV. CDR3 sequence: CASSSISRARGRSYEQYF. As DNA, the CDR3 is TGTGCCAGCAGCTCGATTTCGCGGGCTCGGGGAAGATCCTACGAGCAGTACTTC.

The V call is TRBV7-2, the J call TRBJ2-7; perhaps TRBD1 as D (6 bases). Looked up from germline, CDR1 is SGHTA and CDR2 is FQGNSA. Trimming removed 5 bases at V and 0 bases at J, with 17 bases between. The CDR3 has 16 amino acids. The CDR3 nucleotides are TGTGCCAGCAGCGCTCCGGGACACACAATCTCCTACGAGCAGTACTTC. Amino acids: CASSAPGHTISYEQYF.

V gene TRBV10-3 combines with J gene TRBJ2-1, with 11 bases aligning to TRBD1. Trimming at V came to 10 bases and at J to 6 bases, leaving 5 bases not matched to a gene. In germline, CDR1 is ENHRY, CDR2 SYGVKD. The CDR3 is 13 amino acids. The CDR3 sequence is CANSGTGGNEQFF. The DNA for the CDR3 is TGTGCCAATTCCGGGACAGGGGGCAATGAGCAGTTCTTC.

This chain links TRBV27 with TRBJ1-4; TRBD1 might be the D (6 bases). V dropped 8 bases and J dropped 0 bases, with 13 bases sitting between them. This CDR3 contains 15 residues. From germline, CDR1 is MNHEY and CDR2 SMNVEV (reference sequence). The CDR3 loop is CASVGTTATNEKLFF. CDR3 coding DNA: TGTGCCAGCGTCGGGACAACAGCAACTAATGAAAAACTGTTTTTT.

The chain uses TRBV30 and TRBJ2-2; the D is unclear. The V gene lost 1 base and the J gene lost 2 bases, with 11 bases spanning the gap. Germline CDR1 GTSNPN, CDR2 SVGIG (reference sequence). The CDR3 has 15 amino acids. The CDR3 DNA reads TGTGCCTGGAGTGGAATTACAGCTAACACCGGGGAGCTGTTTTTT. It specifies CAWSGITANTGELFF.

V gene TRBV27 combines with J gene TRBJ1-1; D call uncertain. The V gene lost 3 bases and the J gene lost 11 bases, with 19 bases spanning the gap. Germline V gene data show CDR1 as MNHEY and CDR2 as SMNVEV (reference sequence). The CDR3 spans 14 residues. The CDR3 sequence is CASSFSGNPGRAFF. The CDR3, as DNA: TGTGCCAGCAGTTTTTCCGGGAACCCCGGTCGGGCTTTCTTT.

The V and J genes are TRBV11-1 and TRBJ2-7, with 7 bases aligning to TRBD2. The CDR3 sequence is 14 residues long. Germline CDR1 SGHAT, CDR2 FQDESV (reference sequence). Trimming cost V 4 bases and J 7 bases; bases outside gene matches: 10. CDR3 sequence reads: CASSSPGLKVEQYF. In DNA, the CDR3 is TGTGCCAGCAGCTCTCCGGGACTAAAGGTGGAGCAGTACTTC.

This chain links TRBV7-3 with TRBJ2-5; possibly TRBD2 for D (6 bases). Trimming shortened V by 5 bases and J by 5 bases, and 12 bases separated the two germline ends. The length of the CDR3 is 13 residues. Germline V lookup: CDR1 SGHTA, CDR2 FQGTGA. This CDR3 reads CASSTGSPETQYF. For the CDR3, the DNA is TGTGCCAGCAGCACCGGGAGTCCGGAGACCCAGTACTTC.

V and J are TRBV6-5 and TRBJ2-7, with 7 nucleotides matching TRBD1. The CDR3 has 16 amino acids. Germline V lookup: CDR1 MNHEY, CDR2 SVGAGI. V shed 2 bases and J 1 base; nucleotides not matched to a gene: 8. CDR3 nucleotide sequence: TGTGCCAGCAGTTACCTCTGGGCGACAGGGTCCTACGAGCAGTACTTC. Amino acids: CASSYLWATGSYEQYF.

J is TRBJ2-3 and V is TRBV9, with D maybe TRBD2 (5 bases). Trimming left V 0 bases short and J 0 bases short, with 11 bases between. The length of the CDR3 is 16 residues. Germline V gene sequence: CDR1 SGDLS, CDR2 YYNGEE. CDR3: CASSVAGGSSTDTQYF. The CDR3, as DNA: TGTGCCAGCAGCGTAGCTGGCGGGTCTAGCACAGATACGCAGTATTTT. The full variable domain, its missing parts supplied by reference TRBV9 and TRBJ2-3, is DSGVTQTPKHLITATGQRVTLRCSPRSGDLSVYWYQQSLDQGLQFLIQYYNGEERAKGNILERFSAQQFPDLHSELNLSSLELGDSALYFCASSVAGGSSTDTQYFGPGTRLTVL.

The gene calls are TRBV7-2 and TRBJ2-7; 7 positions match TRBD2. V was clipped by 1 base and J by 0 bases; unmatched bases: 3. Germline V gene sequence: CDR1 SGHTA, CDR2 FQGNSA. The CDR3 consists of 15 residues. This CDR3 reads CASSLVAGVSYEQYF. The CDR3 DNA is TGTGCCAGCAGCTTAGTTGCGGGAGTCTCCTACGAGCAGTACTTC.